The clone carrying this T cell receptor beta chain showed up just a few times. Its specificity is unknown. With 1 base removed from V and 4 bases from J, the gap between germline ends came to 14 bases. The CDR3 sequence is 15 residues long. Germline CDR1 and CDR2: LNHNV and YYDKDF (reference sequence). The data stem from a study of T-cell memory formation after mild COVID-19. Across the study: There were largely donor-specific TCR clusters.

Study-wide findings and caveats: Later expanders leaned CD4+, whereas day 15 to 85 contracting clones were balanced CD4/CD8. Of the contracting clones, CD4+ ones lay mainly in CM and EM, and CD8+ ones in EMRA.

A 5'RACE reaction primed in the constant segment made cDNA libraries of TCR alpha and TCR beta, and these carried sample barcodes and UMIs. TCRdb independently ran MiXCR on the 5' RACE reads; one entry per CDR3 protein. The repertoire holds around 150,000 distinct CDR3 sequences, less than 40% seen once, with around 11% in the top ten. Sequencing input: PBMCs or a T cell subset sorted from them (not recorded which). The chain employs TRBV15 and TRBJ2-7; tentative D call: TRBD1 (6 bases). The TCR was taken from an adult woman who had mild COVID-19 (a few samples of this study predate the infection). Cell type and time point are not known. The CDR3 nucleotides are TGTGCCACCAGCAGAGGTGTCACAGGGTTATACGAGCAGTACTTC. Translation gives CATSRGVTGLYEQYF.